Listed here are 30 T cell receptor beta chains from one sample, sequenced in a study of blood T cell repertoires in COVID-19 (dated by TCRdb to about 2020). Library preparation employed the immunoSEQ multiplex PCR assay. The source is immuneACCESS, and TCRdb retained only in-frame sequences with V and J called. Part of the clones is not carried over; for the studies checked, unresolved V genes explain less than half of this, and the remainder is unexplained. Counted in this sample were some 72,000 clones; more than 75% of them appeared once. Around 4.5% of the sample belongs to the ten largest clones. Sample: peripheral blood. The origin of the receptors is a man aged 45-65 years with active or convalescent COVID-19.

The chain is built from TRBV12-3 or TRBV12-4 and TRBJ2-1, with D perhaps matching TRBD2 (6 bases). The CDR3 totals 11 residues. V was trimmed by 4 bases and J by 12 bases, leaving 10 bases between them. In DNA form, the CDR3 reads TGTGCCAGCAGTTCCGGGACTCCGCAGTTCTTC. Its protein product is CASSSGTPQFF.

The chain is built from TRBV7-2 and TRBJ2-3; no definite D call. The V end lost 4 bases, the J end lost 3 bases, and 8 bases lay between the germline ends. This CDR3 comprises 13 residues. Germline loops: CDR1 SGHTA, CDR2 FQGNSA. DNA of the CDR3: TGTGCCAGCAGCTCAGACTGGACAGATACGCAGTATTTT. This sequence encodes CASSSDWTDTQYF.

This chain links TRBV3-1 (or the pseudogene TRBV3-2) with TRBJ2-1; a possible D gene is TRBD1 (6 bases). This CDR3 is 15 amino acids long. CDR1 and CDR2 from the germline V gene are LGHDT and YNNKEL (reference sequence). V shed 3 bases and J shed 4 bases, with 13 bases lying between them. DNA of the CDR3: TGTGCCAGCAGCCAGGCAGGGGCATTGTACAATGAGCAGTTCTTC. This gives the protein CASSQAGALYNEQFF.

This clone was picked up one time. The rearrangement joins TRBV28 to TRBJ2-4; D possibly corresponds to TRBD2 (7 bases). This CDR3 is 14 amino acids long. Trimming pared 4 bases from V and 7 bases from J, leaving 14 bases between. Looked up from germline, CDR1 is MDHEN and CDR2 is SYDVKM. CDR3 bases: TGTGCCAGCAGTTCCCCGAAGGGGGGGAACATTCAGTACTTC. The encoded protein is CASSSPKGGNIQYF. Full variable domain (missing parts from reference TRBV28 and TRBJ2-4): DVKVTQSSRYLVKRTGEKVFLECVQDMDHENMFWYRQDPGLGLRLIYFSYDVKMKEKGDIPEGYSVSREKKERFSLILESASTNQTSMYLCASSSPKGGNIQYFGAGTRLSVL.

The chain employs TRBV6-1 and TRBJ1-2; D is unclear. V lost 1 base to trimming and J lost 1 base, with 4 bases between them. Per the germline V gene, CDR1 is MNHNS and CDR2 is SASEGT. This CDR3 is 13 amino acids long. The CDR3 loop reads CASSEGVNYGYTF. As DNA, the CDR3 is TGTGCCAGCAGTGAAGGAGTTAACTATGGCTACACCTTC.

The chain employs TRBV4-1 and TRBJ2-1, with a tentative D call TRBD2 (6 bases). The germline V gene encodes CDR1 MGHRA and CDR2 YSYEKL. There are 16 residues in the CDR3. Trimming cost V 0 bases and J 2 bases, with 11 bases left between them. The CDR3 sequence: CASSQDFASAYNEQFF. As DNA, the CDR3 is TGCGCCAGCAGCCAAGATTTTGCTAGCGCCTACAATGAGCAGTTCTTC.

CDR3 bases: TGTGCCAGCAGCCTAGGACAGGGGGAGGTTGGCTACACCTTC. Translation gives CASSLGQGEVGYTF. The chain has TRBV7-8 and TRBJ1-2; 10 nucleotides line up with TRBD1. The V gene end was trimmed by 5 bases and the J gene end by 7 bases; junction bases not matched to a gene: 7. The germline CDR1 and CDR2 sequences are SGHVS and FQNEAQ. The CDR3 is 14 amino acids.

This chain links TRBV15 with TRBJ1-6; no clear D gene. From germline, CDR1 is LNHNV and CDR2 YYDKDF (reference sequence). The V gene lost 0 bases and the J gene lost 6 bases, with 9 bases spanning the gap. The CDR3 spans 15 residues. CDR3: CATSRERSPNSPLHF. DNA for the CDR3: TGTGCCACCAGCAGAGAACGGTCACCTAATTCACCCCTCCACTTT.

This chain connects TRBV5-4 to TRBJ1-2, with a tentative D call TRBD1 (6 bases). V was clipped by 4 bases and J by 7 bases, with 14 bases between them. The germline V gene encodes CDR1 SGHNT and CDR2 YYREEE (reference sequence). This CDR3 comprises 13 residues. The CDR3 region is CASSKDRSLGYTF. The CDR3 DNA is TGTGCCAGCAGCAAGGACAGAAGTCTTGGCTACACCTTC.

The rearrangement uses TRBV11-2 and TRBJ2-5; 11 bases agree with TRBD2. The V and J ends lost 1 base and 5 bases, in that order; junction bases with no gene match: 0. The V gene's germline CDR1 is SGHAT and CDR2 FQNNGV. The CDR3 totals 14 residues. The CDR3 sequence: CASSLASGGETQYF. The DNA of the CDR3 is TGTGCCAGCAGCTTAGCTAGCGGGGGGGAGACCCAGTACTTC.

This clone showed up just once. In nucleotides, the CDR3 is TGCGCCAGCAGCTTGGTTATATCTGGGGCCAACGTCCTGACTTTC. Amino acid sequence: CASSLVISGANVLTF. This rearrangement joins TRBV5-1 to TRBJ2-6; unclear D gene. Between the trimmed V and J ends, which lost 0 bases and 1 base, there was a span of 5 bases. This CDR3 is 15 amino acids long. CDR1 is SGHRS, CDR2 YFSETQ, per germline.

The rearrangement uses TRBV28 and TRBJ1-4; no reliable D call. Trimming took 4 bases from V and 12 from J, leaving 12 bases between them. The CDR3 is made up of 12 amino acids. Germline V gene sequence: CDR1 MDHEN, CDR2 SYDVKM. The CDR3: CASSWMDRELFF. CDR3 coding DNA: TGTGCCAGCAGTTGGATGGATCGGGAACTGTTTTTT.

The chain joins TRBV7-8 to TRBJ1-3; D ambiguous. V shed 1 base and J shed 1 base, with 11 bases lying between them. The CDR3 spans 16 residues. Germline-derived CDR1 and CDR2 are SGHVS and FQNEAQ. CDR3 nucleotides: TGTGCCAGCAGCTTAGGGGCAGTACTTTCTGGAAACACCATATATTTT. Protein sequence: CASSLGAVLSGNTIYF.

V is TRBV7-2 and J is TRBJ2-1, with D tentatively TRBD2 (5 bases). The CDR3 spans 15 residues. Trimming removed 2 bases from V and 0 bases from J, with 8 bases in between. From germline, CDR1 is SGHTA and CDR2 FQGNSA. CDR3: CASSLWESSYNEQFF. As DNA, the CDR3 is TGTGCCAGCAGCTTATGGGAGAGCTCCTACAATGAGCAGTTCTTC. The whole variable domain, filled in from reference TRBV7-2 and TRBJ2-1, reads GAGVSQSPSNKVTEKGKDVELRCDPISGHTALYWYRQSLGQGLEFLIYFQGNSAPDKSGLPSDRFSAERTGGSVSTLTIQRTQQEDSAVYLCASSLWESSYNEQFFGPGTRLTVL.

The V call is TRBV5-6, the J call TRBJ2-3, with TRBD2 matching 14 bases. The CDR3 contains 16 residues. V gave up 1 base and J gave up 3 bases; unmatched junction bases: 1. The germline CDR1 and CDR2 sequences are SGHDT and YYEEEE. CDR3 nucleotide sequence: TGTGCCAGCAGCTTGAGGACTAGCGGGGGGACAGATACGCAGTATTTT. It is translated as CASSLRTSGGTDTQYF.

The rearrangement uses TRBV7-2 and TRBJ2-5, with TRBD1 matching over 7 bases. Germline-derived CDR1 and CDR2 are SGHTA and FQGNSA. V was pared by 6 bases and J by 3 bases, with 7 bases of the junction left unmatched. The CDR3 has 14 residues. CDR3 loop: CASSLGQEKETQYF. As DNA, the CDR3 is TGTGCCAGCAGTCTCGGACAGGAAAAAGAGACCCAGTACTTC. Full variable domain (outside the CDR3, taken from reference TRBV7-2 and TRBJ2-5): GAGVSQSPSNKVTEKGKDVELRCDPISGHTALYWYRQSLGQGLEFLIYFQGNSAPDKSGLPSDRFSAERTGGSVSTLTIQRTQQEDSAVYLCASSLGQEKETQYFGPGTRLLVL.

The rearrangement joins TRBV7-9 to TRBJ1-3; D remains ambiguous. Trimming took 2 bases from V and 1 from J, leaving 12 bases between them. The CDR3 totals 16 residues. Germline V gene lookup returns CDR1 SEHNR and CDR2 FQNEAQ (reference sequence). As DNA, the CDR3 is TGTGCCAGCAGCTTAATGGAGGTGGCATCTGGAAACACCATATATTTT. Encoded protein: CASSLMEVASGNTIYF.

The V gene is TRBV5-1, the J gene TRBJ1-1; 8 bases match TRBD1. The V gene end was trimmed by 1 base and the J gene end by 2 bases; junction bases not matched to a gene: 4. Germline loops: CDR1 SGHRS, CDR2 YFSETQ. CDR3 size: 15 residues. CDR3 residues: CASSLWGQANTEAFF. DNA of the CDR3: TGCGCCAGCAGCTTGTGGGGACAGGCTAACACTGAAGCTTTCTTT. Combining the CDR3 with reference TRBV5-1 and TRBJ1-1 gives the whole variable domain KAGVTQTPRYLIKTRGQQVTLSCSPISGHRSVSWYQQTPGQGLQFLFEYFSETQRNKGNFPGRFSGRQFSNSRSEMNVSTLELGDSALYLCASSLWGQANTEAFFGQGTRLTVV.

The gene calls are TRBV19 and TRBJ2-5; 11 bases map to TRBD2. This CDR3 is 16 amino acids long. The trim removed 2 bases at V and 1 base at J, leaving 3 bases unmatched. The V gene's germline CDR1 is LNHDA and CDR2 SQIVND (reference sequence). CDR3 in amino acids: CASSIYLAGGQETQYF. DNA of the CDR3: TGTGCCAGTAGTATATACCTAGCGGGGGGCCAAGAGACCCAGTACTTC.

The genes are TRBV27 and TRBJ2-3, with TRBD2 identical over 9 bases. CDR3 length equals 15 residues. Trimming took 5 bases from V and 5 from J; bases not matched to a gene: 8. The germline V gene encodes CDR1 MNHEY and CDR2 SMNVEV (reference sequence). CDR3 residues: CASSIAGGPGDTQYF. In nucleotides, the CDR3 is TGTGCCAGCAGTATCGCGGGGGGGCCAGGAGATACGCAGTATTTT.

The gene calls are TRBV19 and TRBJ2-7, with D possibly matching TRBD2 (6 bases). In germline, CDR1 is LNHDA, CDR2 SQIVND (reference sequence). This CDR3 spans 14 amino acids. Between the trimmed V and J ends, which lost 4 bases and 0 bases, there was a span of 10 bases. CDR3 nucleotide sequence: TGTGCCAGTAGTAACTGGGGGGACTCCTACGAGCAGTACTTC. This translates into CASSNWGDSYEQYF.

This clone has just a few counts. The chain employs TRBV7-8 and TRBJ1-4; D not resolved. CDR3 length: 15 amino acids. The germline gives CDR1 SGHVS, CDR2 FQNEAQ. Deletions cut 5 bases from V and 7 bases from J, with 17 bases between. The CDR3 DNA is TGTGCCAGCAGCCCGTATGGGTCCGAGGGTGAAAAACTGTTTTTT. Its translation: CASSPYGSEGEKLFF.

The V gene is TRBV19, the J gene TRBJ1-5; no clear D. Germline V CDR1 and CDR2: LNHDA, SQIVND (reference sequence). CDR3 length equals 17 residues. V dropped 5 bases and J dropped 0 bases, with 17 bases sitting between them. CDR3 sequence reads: CASSRRMSSYSNQPQHF. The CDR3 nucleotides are TGTGCCAGTAGTCGGCGGATGTCAAGCTATAGCAATCAGCCCCAGCATTTT. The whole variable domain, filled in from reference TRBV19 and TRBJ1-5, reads DGGITQSPKYLFRKEGQNVTLSCEQNLNHDAMYWYRQDPGQGLRLIYYSQIVNDFQKGDIAEGYSVSREKKESFPLTVTSAQKNPTAFYLCASSRRMSSYSNQPQHFGDGTRLSIL.

For the CDR3, the DNA is TGCGCCAGCAGCGATCTACAGGGTTCACCCCTCCACTTT. It codes for CASSDLQGSPLHF. This chain links TRBV5-1 with TRBJ1-6; a weak D match, TRBD1 (6 bases). This CDR3 has 13 residues. Per the germline V gene, CDR1 is SGHRS and CDR2 is YFSETQ. V lost 4 bases and J 9 bases, leaving 11 bases between the germline ends.

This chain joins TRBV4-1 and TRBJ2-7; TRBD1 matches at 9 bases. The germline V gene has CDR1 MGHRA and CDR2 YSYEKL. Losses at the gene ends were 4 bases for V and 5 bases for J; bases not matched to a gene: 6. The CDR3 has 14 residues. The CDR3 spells CASSRNRGRDEQYF. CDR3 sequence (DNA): TGCGCCAGCAGCCGGAACAGGGGGCGGGACGAGCAGTACTTC.

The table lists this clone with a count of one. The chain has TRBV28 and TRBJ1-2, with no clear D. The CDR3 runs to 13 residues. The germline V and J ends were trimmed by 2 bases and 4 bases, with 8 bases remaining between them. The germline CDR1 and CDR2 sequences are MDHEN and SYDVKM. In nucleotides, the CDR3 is TGTGCCAGCAGTTTACTGGAGGGCTATGGCTACACCTTC. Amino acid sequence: CASSLLEGYGYTF.

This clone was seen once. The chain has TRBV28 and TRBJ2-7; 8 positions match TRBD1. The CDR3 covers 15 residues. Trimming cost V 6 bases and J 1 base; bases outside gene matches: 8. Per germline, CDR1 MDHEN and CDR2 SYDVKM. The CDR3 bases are TGTGCCAGCAGCCCAGGGGGCGGGACGTCCTACGAGCAGTACGTC. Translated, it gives CASSPGGGTSYEQYV.

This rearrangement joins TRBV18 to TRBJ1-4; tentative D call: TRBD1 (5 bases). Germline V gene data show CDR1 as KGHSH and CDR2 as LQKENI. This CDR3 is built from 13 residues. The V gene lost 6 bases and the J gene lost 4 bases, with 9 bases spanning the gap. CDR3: CASSTRVNEKLFF. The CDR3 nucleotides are TGTGCCAGCTCGACCAGGGTTAATGAAAAACTGTTTTTT. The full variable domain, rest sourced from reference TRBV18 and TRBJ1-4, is NAGVMQNPRHLVRRRGQEARLRCSPMKGHSHVYWYRQLPEEGLKFMVYLQKENIIDESGMPKERFSAEFPKEGPSILRIQQVVRGDSAAYFCASSTRVNEKLFFGSGTQLSVL.

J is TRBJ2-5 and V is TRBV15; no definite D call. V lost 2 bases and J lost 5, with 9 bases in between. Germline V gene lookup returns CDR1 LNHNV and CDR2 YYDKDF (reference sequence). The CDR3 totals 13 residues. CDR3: CATSRPGSETQYF. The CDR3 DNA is TGTGCCACCAGCAGACCGGGTTCGGAGACCCAGTACTTC.

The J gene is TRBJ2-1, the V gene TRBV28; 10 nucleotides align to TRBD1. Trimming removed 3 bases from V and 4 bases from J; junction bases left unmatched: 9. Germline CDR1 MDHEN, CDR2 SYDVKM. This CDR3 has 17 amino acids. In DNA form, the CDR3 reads TGTGCCAGCAGTTTGGCTAAGACAGGGGGCAGGTACAATGAGCAGTTCTTC. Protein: CASSLAKTGGRYNEQFF.